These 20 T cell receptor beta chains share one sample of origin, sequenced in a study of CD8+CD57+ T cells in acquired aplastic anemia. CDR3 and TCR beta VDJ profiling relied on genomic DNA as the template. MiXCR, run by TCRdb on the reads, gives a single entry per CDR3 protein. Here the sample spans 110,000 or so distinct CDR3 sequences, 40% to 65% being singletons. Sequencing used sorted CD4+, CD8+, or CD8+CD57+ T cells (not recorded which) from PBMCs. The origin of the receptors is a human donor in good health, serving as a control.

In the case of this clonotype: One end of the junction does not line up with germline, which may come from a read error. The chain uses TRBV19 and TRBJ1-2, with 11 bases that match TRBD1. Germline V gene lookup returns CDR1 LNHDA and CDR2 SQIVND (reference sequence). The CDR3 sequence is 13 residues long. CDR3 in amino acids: CASSGQGASRYTF. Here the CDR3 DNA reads TGTGCCAGTAGTGGACAGGGGGCGTCTCGCTACACCTTT.

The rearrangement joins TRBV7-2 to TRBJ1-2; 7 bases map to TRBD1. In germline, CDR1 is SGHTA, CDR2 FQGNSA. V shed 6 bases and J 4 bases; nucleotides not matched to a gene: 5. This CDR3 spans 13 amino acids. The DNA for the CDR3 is TGTGCCAGCAGGGAGGGGGCTACCTATGGCTACACCTTC. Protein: CASREGATYGYTF.

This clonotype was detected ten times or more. CDR3 region: CSARDLAGTSYEQYF. DNA of the CDR3: TGCAGTGCTAGAGATTTGGCAGGTACCTCCTACGAGCAGTACTTC. The chain is built from TRBV20-1 and TRBJ2-7; D remains ambiguous. Trimming took off 0 bases at V and 0 bases at J, with 12 bases between the two ends. The CDR3 loop spans 15 amino acids. The V gene's germline CDR1 is DFQATT and CDR2 SNEGSKA (reference sequence).

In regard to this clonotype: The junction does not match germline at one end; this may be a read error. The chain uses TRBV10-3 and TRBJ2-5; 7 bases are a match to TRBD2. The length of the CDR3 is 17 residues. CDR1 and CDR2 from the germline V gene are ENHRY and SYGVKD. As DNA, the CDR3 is TGTGCCAGCAGTGATGGGCGGAGGGAGGGTGGACAAGAGACCCAGTACTTC. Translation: CASSDGRREGGQETQYF.

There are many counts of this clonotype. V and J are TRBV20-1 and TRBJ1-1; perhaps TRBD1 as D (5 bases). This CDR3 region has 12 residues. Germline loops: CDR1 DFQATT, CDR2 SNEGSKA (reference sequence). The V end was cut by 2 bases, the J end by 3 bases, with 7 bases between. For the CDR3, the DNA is TGCAGTGCTAGATTGGGGGACACTGAAGCTTTCTTT. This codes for CSARLGDTEAFF.

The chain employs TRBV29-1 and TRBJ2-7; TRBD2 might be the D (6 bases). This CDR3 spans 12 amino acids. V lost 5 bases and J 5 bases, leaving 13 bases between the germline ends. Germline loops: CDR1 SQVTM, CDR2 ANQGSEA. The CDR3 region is CSVLPGVDEQYF. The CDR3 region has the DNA TGCAGCGTTCTCCCGGGAGTCGACGAGCAGTACTTC.

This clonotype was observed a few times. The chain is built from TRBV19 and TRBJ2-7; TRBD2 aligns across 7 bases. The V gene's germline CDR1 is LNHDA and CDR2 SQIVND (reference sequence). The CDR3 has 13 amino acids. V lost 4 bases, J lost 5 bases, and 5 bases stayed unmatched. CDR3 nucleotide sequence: TGTGCCAGTAGTAGCGGGGGTATCGACGAGCAGTACTTC. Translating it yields CASSSGGIDEQYF.

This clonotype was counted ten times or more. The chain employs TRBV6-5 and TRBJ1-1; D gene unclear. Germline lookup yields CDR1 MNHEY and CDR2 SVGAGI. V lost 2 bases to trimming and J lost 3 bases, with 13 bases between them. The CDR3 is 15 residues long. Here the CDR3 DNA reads TGTGCCAGCAGTTACGGGGTAGGGATACACACTGAAGCTTTCTTT. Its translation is CASSYGVGIHTEAFF.

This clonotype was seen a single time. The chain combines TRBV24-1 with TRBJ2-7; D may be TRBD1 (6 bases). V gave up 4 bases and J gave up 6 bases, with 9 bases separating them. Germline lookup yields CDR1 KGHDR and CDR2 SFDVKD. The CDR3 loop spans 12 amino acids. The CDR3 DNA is TGTGCCACCAGTGACCCCAGGGGCGAGCAGTACTTC. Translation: CATSDPRGEQYF.

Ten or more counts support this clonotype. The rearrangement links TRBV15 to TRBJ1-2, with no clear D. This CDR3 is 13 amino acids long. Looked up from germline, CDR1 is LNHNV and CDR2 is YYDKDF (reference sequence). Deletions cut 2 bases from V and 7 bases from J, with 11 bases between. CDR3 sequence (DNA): TGTGCCACCAGCAGATCCCAGGCGTCTGGCTACACCTTC. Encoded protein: CATSRSQASGYTF.

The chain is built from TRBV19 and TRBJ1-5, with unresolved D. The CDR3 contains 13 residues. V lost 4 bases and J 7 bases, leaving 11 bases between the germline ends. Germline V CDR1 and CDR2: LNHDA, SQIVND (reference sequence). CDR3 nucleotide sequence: TGTGCCAGTAGTACCCCGAGTGTACAGCCCCAGCATTTT. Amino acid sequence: CASSTPSVQPQHF.

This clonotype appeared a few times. This CDR3 is CASSPLEEQYF. The DNA for the CDR3 is TGTGCCAGCAGCCCCCTGGAAGAGCAGTACTTC. The chain couples TRBV9 to TRBJ2-7; D gene unclear. There are 11 residues in the CDR3. V was cut by 4 bases and J by 7 bases, with 9 bases left in between. Germline loops: CDR1 SGDLS, CDR2 YYNGEE.

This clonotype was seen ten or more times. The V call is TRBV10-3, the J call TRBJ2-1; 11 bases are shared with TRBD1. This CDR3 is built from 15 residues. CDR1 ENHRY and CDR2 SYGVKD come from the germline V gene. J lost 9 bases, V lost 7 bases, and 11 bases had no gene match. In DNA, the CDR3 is TGTGCCATCACCCAGGGGGGACAGGGGGGAGGTGAGCAGTTCTTC. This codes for CAITQGGQGGGEQFF.

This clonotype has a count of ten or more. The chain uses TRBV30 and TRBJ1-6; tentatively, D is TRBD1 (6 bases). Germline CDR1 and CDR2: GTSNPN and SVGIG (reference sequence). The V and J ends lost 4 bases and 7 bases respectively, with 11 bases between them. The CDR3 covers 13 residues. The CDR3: CAWNPTGNSPLHF. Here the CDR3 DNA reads TGTGCCTGGAACCCGACAGGAAATTCACCCCTCCACTTT.

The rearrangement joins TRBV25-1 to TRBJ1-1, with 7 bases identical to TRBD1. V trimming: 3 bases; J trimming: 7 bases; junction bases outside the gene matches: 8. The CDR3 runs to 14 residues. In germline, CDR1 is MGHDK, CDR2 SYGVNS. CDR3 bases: TGTGCCAGCAGTGATTTGACAGGGCGTAATGAAGCTTTCTTT. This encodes CASSDLTGRNEAFF.

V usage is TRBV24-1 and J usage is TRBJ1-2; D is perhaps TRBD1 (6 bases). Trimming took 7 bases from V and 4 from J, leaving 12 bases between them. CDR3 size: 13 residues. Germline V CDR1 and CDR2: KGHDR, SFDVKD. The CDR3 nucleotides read TGTGCCACCAGCTCTACAGGGCTCTATGGCTACACCTTC. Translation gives CATSSTGLYGYTF.

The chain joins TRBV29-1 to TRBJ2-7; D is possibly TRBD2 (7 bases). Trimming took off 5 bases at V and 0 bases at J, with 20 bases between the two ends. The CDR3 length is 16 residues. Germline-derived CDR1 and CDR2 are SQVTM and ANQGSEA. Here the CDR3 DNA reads TGCAGCGTTTCGGGGGGCTGGGGGTCGGGCTCCTACGAGCAGTACTTC. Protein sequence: CSVSGGWGSGSYEQYF.

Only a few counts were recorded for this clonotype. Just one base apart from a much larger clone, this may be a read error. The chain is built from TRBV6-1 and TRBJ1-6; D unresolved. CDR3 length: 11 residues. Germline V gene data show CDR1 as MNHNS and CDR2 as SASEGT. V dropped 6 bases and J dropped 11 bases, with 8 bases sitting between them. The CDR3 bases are TGTGCCAGCAGCACCAATCCACCCCTCCACTTT. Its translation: CASSTNPPLHF.

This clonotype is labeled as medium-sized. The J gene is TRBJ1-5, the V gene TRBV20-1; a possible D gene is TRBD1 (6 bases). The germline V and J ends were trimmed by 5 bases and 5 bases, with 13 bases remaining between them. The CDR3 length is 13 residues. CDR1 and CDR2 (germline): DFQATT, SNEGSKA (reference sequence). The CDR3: CSAAGTNDQPQHF. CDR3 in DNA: TGCAGTGCTGCCGGGACAAACGATCAGCCCCAGCATTTT.

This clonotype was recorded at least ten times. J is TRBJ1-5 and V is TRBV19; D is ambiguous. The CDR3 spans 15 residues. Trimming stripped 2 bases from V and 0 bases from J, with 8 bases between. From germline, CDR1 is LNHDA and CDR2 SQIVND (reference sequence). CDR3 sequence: CASSILDHSNQPQHF. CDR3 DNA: TGTGCCAGTAGTATACTAGACCATAGCAATCAGCCCCAGCATTTT.